The 19 T cell receptor beta chains given below trace back to one sample, sequenced in a study of beta chain features in type 1 diabetes (dated by TCRdb to about 2018). The library was obtained by the immunoSEQ multiplex PCR assay. The entire isolated RNA was reverse transcribed using the High Capacity cDNA Reverse Transcription Kit, and thus expressed TCRB transcripts were sequenced. Not all clones reach the TCRdb copy of this immuneACCESS table, which keeps in-frame sequences only. Checked studies attribute under half of the gap to unresolved V genes and leave the rest unexplained. The sample records 160,000 or so clones, approximately 10% of which are singletons. Of the sample, 0.7% falls within the top ten clones. Broader findings and caveats from the paper: In all four CD4+ subsets, TCRB CDR3 length was moderately but significantly shorter in type 1 diabetes patients.

The antigens these receptors bind are not known. What was sequenced was central memory CD4+ T cells from blood. Receptors were obtained from a woman aged 25 to 39 with type 1 diabetes.

This clone was counted a few times. The V call is TRBV7-3, the J call TRBJ2-3, with 8 nucleotides matching TRBD2. The CDR3 length is 15 residues. The V gene end was trimmed by 5 bases and the J gene end by 8 bases; junction bases not matched to a gene: 12. Germline CDR1 SGHTA, CDR2 FQGTGA. The CDR3 DNA reads as TGTGCCAGCAGCCCATCGACTAGCGAGTTCTCTACGCAGTATTTT. It codes for CASSPSTSEFSTQYF.

The sample holds a few counts of this clone. This chain joins TRBV5-1 and TRBJ1-1; TRBD1 matches 8 bases. The CDR3 has 14 residues. Germline CDR1 is SGHRS and CDR2 is YFSETQ. Trimming at V came to 5 bases and at J to 0 bases, leaving 3 bases not matched to a gene. Here the CDR3 reads CASRDRVVNTEAFF. CDR3 sequence (DNA): TGCGCCAGCAGGGACAGGGTTGTGAACACTGAAGCTTTCTTT.

This chain links TRBV9 with TRBJ1-5; TRBD1 matches at 9 bases. The CDR3 runs 16 residues. The germline gives CDR1 SGDLS, CDR2 YYNGEE. With V trimmed by 4 bases and J by 8 bases, 13 bases remained unmatched. CDR3 DNA: TGTGCCAGCAGCCGGGGACAGGGAAGATTGGGTGAGCCCCAGCATTTT. Protein product: CASSRGQGRLGEPQHF. The full variable domain, its missing parts supplied by reference TRBV9 and TRBJ1-5, is DSGVTQTPKHLITATGQRVTLRCSPRSGDLSVYWYQQSLDQGLQFLIQYYNGEERAKGNILERFSAQQFPDLHSELNLSSLELGDSALYFCASSRGQGRLGEPQHFGDGTRLSIL.

The V call is TRBV19, the J call TRBJ2-5; D not resolved. This CDR3 comprises 14 residues. The germline gives CDR1 LNHDA, CDR2 SQIVND (reference sequence). Trimming cost V 3 bases and J 1 base, with 9 bases left between them. The CDR3 here is CASSITQVQETQYF. CDR3 DNA: TGTGCCAGTAGTATTACCCAGGTCCAAGAGACCCAGTACTTC.

The genes are TRBV29-1 and TRBJ1-2, with a tentative D call TRBD1 (6 bases). V dropped 7 bases and J dropped 7 bases, with 16 bases sitting between them. Germline V CDR1 and CDR2: SQVTM, ANQGSEA. There are 12 residues in the CDR3. CDR3 amino acids: CSDVYQGSGYTF. CDR3 in DNA: TGCAGCGACGTATACCAGGGGTCTGGCTACACCTTC.

This clone has only a few counts. The chain joins TRBV28 to TRBJ1-1; D is possibly TRBD1 (5 bases). The CDR3 is 14 amino acids. The germline CDR1 and CDR2 sequences are MDHEN and SYDVKM. Trimming left V 5 bases short and J 8 bases short, with 18 bases between. CDR3 sequence (DNA): TGTGCCAGCAGTGCGCCGGGACTGCAGCGGGAAGCTTTCTTT. Its protein is CASSAPGLQREAFF.

This clone appeared a few times. V and J are TRBV5-1 and TRBJ1-2; D uncertain. Per the germline V gene, CDR1 is SGHRS and CDR2 is YFSETQ. There are 13 residues in the CDR3. Trimming cost V 2 bases and J 8 bases, with 13 bases left between them. The CDR3 loop is CASSFSGEEGYTF. DNA of the CDR3: TGCGCCAGCAGCTTTAGTGGTGAGGAGGGCTACACCTTC.

As concerns this clone: Other DNA sequences from this sample encode an identical CDR3 as well. This chain uses TRBV4-1 with TRBJ1-2, with TRBD1 identical over 9 bases. The CDR3 extends over 15 amino acids. V gave up 0 bases and J gave up 8 bases; unmatched junction bases: 7. The germline V gene encodes CDR1 MGHRA and CDR2 YSYEKL. The CDR3 protein is CASSQEPQGARGYTF. DNA for the CDR3: TGCGCCAGCAGCCAAGAACCACAGGGGGCAAGGGGCTACACCTTC.

The sample holds a few counts of this clone. The gene calls are TRBV11-3 and TRBJ2-7; TRBD1 agrees at 10 bases. With V trimmed by 3 bases and J by 5 bases, 7 bases remained unmatched. Germline V gene lookup returns CDR1 SGHNT and CDR2 YENEEA. This CDR3 contains 15 residues. The CDR3 DNA is TGTGCCAGCAGCTTTTCTGGGACAGGGGTCCACGAGCAGTACTTC. Amino acids: CASSFSGTGVHEQYF.

This rearrangement joins TRBV9 to TRBJ1-1, with a possible D match to TRBD1 (6 bases). This CDR3 is 15 amino acids long. The germline V gene has CDR1 SGDLS and CDR2 YYNGEE. Trimming removed 2 bases from V and 0 bases from J, with 11 bases in between. CDR3 protein: CASSVDGQLNTEAFF. CDR3 nucleotides: TGTGCCAGCAGCGTCGACGGACAGTTGAACACTGAAGCTTTCTTT.

The CDR3 spells CASSSPATQGYVTEAFF. The CDR3 DNA sequence: TGTGCCAGCAGCTCCCCAGCGACACAGGGGTACGTCACTGAAGCTTTCTTT. The chain combines TRBV5-6 with TRBJ1-1; 7 bases are shared with TRBD1. V shed 3 bases, J shed 4 bases, and the junction held 15 bases outside the gene matches. The germline V gene has CDR1 SGHDT and CDR2 YYEEEE. The CDR3 is 17 amino acids. Based on the CDR3 plus reference TRBV5-6 and TRBJ1-1, the full variable domain is DAGVTQSPTHLIKTRGQQVTLRCSPKSGHDTVSWYQQALGQGPQFIFQYYEEEERQRGNFPDRFSGHQFPNYSSELNVNALLLGDSALYLCASSSPATQGYVTEAFFGQGTRLTVV.

This clone was observed a handful of times. The chain employs TRBV29-1 and TRBJ1-1; D is possibly TRBD1 (6 bases). V lost 7 bases and J 3 bases, leaving 15 bases between the germline ends. Per germline, CDR1 SQVTM and CDR2 ANQGSEA. CDR3 length: 13 amino acids. Here the CDR3 DNA reads TGCAGCGCTCGATCAGCAGGGGACACTGAAGCTTTCTTT. Translating gives CSARSAGDTEAFF. The full variable domain, its missing parts supplied by reference TRBV29-1 and TRBJ1-1, is SAVISQKPSRDICQRGTSLTIQCQVDSQVTMMFWYRQQPGQSLTLIATANQGSEATYESGFVIDKFPISRPNLTFSTLTVSNMSPEDSSIYLCSARSAGDTEAFFGQGTRLTVV.

The rearrangement links TRBV5-1 to TRBJ1-2; perhaps TRBD1 as D (5 bases). V was trimmed by 4 bases and J by 4 bases, leaving 11 bases between them. The CDR3 extends over 13 amino acids. CDR1 SGHRS and CDR2 YFSETQ come from the germline V gene. The CDR3, as DNA: TGCGCCAGCAGCCCCAGGGTCGCCTATGGCTACACCTTC. Protein: CASSPRVAYGYTF.

This clone was counted between two and nine times. The chain combines TRBV5-1 with TRBJ2-5, with D possibly TRBD2 on 5 matching bases. The CDR3 contains 13 residues. Germline V CDR1 and CDR2: SGHRS, YFSETQ. The germline V and J ends were trimmed by 0 bases and 5 bases, with 8 bases remaining between them. In nucleotides, the CDR3 is TGCGCCAGCAGCTTGGTGGACTCCGAGACCCAGTACTTC. This translates into CASSLVDSETQYF.

The gene calls are TRBV28 and TRBJ1-1, with 7 bases identical to TRBD1. V gave up 4 bases and J gave up 7 bases; unmatched junction bases: 3. Germline V gives CDR1 MDHEN, CDR2 SYDVKM. This CDR3 contains 12 residues. The CDR3 bases are TGTGCCAGCAGTTCCCGACAGGGTGAAGCTTTCTTT. It is translated as CASSSRQGEAFF.

The chain carries TRBV6-5 and TRBJ2-1, with 8 bases lining up with TRBD2. The CDR3 totals 12 residues. Germline V gene lookup returns CDR1 MNHEY and CDR2 SVGAGI. The ends lost 1 base at V and 15 bases at J; junction bases unmatched: 5. The CDR3 region is CASSYYGGGPFF. The CDR3 bases are TGTGCCAGCAGTTACTATGGCGGGGGGCCGTTCTTC.

V and J are TRBV2 and TRBJ2-7, with 7 bases identical to TRBD1. Trimming took 0 bases from V and 2 from J; bases not matched to a gene: 4. The CDR3 extends over 15 amino acids. From germline, CDR1 is SNHLY and CDR2 FYNNEI. CDR3 nucleotides: TGTGCCAGCAGTGAAGCGCCGCAGGGGGCCTACGAGCAGTACTTC. It specifies CASSEAPQGAYEQYF.

This clone was seen a few times. The genes are TRBV19 and TRBJ2-1; 14 bases fit TRBD2. The V segment lost 7 bases and the J segment 7 bases; nucleotides outside the gene matches: 9. In germline, CDR1 is LNHDA, CDR2 SQIVND (reference sequence). This CDR3 is 16 amino acids long. The CDR3 spells CASNPSGLAGENEQFF. The CDR3 nucleotides are TGTGCCAGTAATCCTTCGGGACTAGCGGGAGAAAATGAGCAGTTCTTC.

The chain couples TRBV28 to TRBJ1-2; 7 bases line up with TRBD1. The CDR3 extends over 14 amino acids. Trimming took 4 bases from V and 3 from J; bases not matched to a gene: 5. CDR1 and CDR2 from the germline V gene are MDHEN and SYDVKM. Here the CDR3 DNA reads TGTGCCAGCAGTTATGCAGGGGGTGACTATGGCTACACCTTC. Translating it yields CASSYAGGDYGYTF.